These 30 T cell receptor beta chains originate from one sample sequenced in a study of shared clonotypes between healthy human individuals. The assay was immunoSEQ multiplex PCR, and TCRdb's table has in-frame clones only and misses some. The sample shows about 2.4 million clones, approximately 93% of them seen only once. The sample was naive CD4+ T cells from PBMCs. The subset denotes: CD45RA+ positively selected. The receptor source for this set is a man younger than 30 in good health. Some clones in this sample may be carry-over from other donors' samples.

This chain joins TRBV15 and TRBJ1-3; no firm D call. Trimming shortened V by 0 bases and J by 0 bases, and 6 bases separated the two germline ends. CDR3 length: 15 residues. From germline, CDR1 is LNHNV and CDR2 YYDKDF (reference sequence). The CDR3 loop is CATSRDMSSGNTIYF. CDR3 sequence (DNA): TGTGCCACCAGCAGAGATATGAGCTCTGGAAACACCATATATTTT.

For this clone: This CDR3 is also generated by other DNA sequences in the sample. The J gene is TRBJ2-5, the V gene TRBV7-9; D is unclear. Germline V gene data show CDR1 as SEHNR and CDR2 as FQNEAQ (reference sequence). The V gene lost 0 bases and the J gene lost 5 bases, with 4 bases spanning the gap. The CDR3 totals 12 residues. Here the CDR3 DNA reads TGTGCCAGCAGCTTAGCGCAGGAGACCCAGTACTTC. Protein product: CASSLAQETQYF.

This rearrangement joins TRBV28 to TRBJ2-5; 10 nucleotides agree with TRBD1. Germline values: CDR1 MDHEN, CDR2 SYDVKM. V lost 4 bases, J lost 4 bases, and 9 bases stayed unmatched. This CDR3 is built from 16 residues. DNA for the CDR3: TGTGCCAGCAGTTCCCTTGACAGGGGGCTTCGAGAGACCCAGTACTTC. Its protein is CASSSLDRGLRETQYF.

The chain couples TRBV9 to TRBJ1-2; the D gene is possibly TRBD1 (6 bases). CDR3 length: 13 residues. Germline CDR1 is SGDLS and CDR2 is YYNGEE. V gave up 1 base and J gave up 8 bases, with 12 bases separating them. CDR3: CASSVPPGGGYTF. In nucleotides, the CDR3 is TGTGCCAGCAGCGTACCCCCCGGGGGCGGCTACACCTTC.

This sequence joins TRBV4-3 and TRBJ2-7; either TRBD1 or TRBD2 may fit D (5 bases each). V lost 0 bases and J 3 bases, leaving 15 bases between the germline ends. The CDR3 loop spans 16 amino acids. The germline V gene encodes CDR1 LGHNA and CDR2 YSLEER. The CDR3 nucleotides read TGCGCCAGCAGCCAAGATCTTGAGGGACGGTACTACGAGCAGTACTTC. Protein: CASSQDLEGRYYEQYF.

The chain has TRBV6-5 and TRBJ1-2; D is unclear. Trimming removed 8 bases from V and 4 bases from J, with 17 bases in between. The germline CDR1 and CDR2 sequences are MNHEY and SVGAGI. This CDR3 contains 14 residues. CDR3 in amino acids: CASLGGTPGYGYTF. CDR3 nucleotide sequence: TGTGCCAGCCTGGGCGGTACTCCGGGCTATGGCTACACCTTC.

In DNA form, the CDR3 reads TGTGCCAGCAGCTTTAGCGGGAGTTGGTTCTTC. Protein product: CASSFSGSWFF. J is TRBJ2-1 and V is TRBV7-2; TRBD2 agrees at 9 bases. Germline lookup yields CDR1 SGHTA and CDR2 FQGNSA. Unmatched junction bases numbered 3, after V lost 3 bases and J lost 15 bases. The CDR3 length is 11 residues.

CDR3 bases: TGTGCCAGCAGCAACCGGACAGGGGGTAACTATGGCTACACCTTC. Translating it yields CASSNRTGGNYGYTF. The gene calls are TRBV7-9 and TRBJ1-2; 10 positions agree with TRBD1. Germline V lookup: CDR1 SEHNR, CDR2 FQNEAQ (reference sequence). The CDR3 consists of 15 residues. V was clipped by 5 bases and J by 1 base; unmatched bases: 4.

This clone was recorded a few times. The chain is built from TRBV28 and TRBJ1-1; 7 bases match TRBD1. The CDR3 totals 14 residues. V dropped 8 bases and J dropped 0; count of bases not matched to a gene: 6. Per the germline V gene, CDR1 is MDHEN and CDR2 is SYDVKM. The CDR3 bases are TGTGCCAGCGGACAGGTGAGGGTGAACACTGAAGCTTTCTTT. This translates into CASGQVRVNTEAFF.

The CDR3 DNA sequence: TGTGCCAGCAGGTGCCCGCTACAGCAAAGAAAAAACATTCAGTACTTC. Residues: CASRCPLQQRKNIQYF. The J gene is TRBJ2-4, the V gene TRBV21-1; TRBD1 reflects the table's D call only, with no check against the DNA. TRBV21-1 is termed a pseudogene. This CDR3 spans 16 amino acids.

This chain uses TRBV4-1 with TRBJ1-2; 9 nucleotides agree with TRBD1. The CDR3 covers 17 residues. The V gene end was trimmed by 0 bases and the J gene end by 6 bases; junction bases not matched to a gene: 11. Germline V gene sequence: CDR1 MGHRA, CDR2 YSYEKL. The CDR3 sequence: CASSQEVTRTGDHGYTF. Written as DNA, the CDR3 is TGCGCCAGCAGCCAAGAAGTTACGAGGACAGGGGATCATGGCTACACCTTC.

On this clone: Other nucleotide sequences from this sample produce the same CDR3. The CDR3 protein is CASSPGTASYEQYF. The CDR3 DNA sequence: TGCGCCAGCAGCCCCGGGACGGCCTCCTACGAGCAGTACTTC. This rearrangement joins TRBV5-1 to TRBJ2-7; the D call may be TRBD1 or TRBD2 (5 bases each). CDR3 length equals 14 residues. Trimming removed 4 bases at V and 0 bases at J, with 11 bases between. Germline lookup yields CDR1 SGHRS and CDR2 YFSETQ.

The V call is TRBV27, the J call TRBJ2-3; D might be TRBD1 (6 bases). Germline CDR1 and CDR2: MNHEY and SMNVEV (reference sequence). The CDR3 extends over 13 amino acids. Trimming took 8 bases from V and 0 from J, leaving 9 bases between them. The CDR3 here is CASHRVSTDTQYF. The DNA of the CDR3 is TGTGCCAGCCACAGGGTCAGCACAGATACGCAGTATTTT.

The chain carries TRBV5-1 and TRBJ2-1, with 7 nucleotides matching TRBD2. The germline V gene has CDR1 SGHRS and CDR2 YFSETQ. The CDR3 length is 16 residues. V gave up 4 bases and J gave up 0 bases; unmatched junction bases: 7. In nucleotides, the CDR3 is TGCGCCAGCAGCCCCGTCCCGGGGGGCTCCTACAATGAGCAGTTCTTC. This codes for CASSPVPGGSYNEQFF.

The V gene is TRBV28, the J gene TRBJ2-7; TRBD1 or TRBD2 may be the D gene (5 bases each). The CDR3 covers 17 residues. V was cut by 6 bases and J by 0 bases, with 21 bases left in between. Looked up from germline, CDR1 is MDHEN and CDR2 is SYDVKM. DNA for the CDR3: TGTGCCAGCAGCCCCCCCCCGGGACGTCGAAGCTCCTACGAGCAGTACTTC. As protein: CASSPPPGRRSSYEQYF.

V is TRBV28 and J is TRBJ1-5; D is perhaps TRBD1 (5 bases). V was clipped by 7 bases and J by 2 bases, with 18 bases between them. Germline values: CDR1 MDHEN, CDR2 SYDVKM. This CDR3 contains 16 residues. Here the CDR3 reads CASTNPTGGRNQPQHF. The CDR3 coding sequence is TGTGCCAGCACCAATCCTACGGGGGGACGCAATCAGCCCCAGCATTTT.

V is TRBV15 and J is TRBJ1-4; D perhaps matches TRBD1 (6 bases). Trimming left V 3 bases short and J 2 bases short, with 13 bases between. CDR1 and CDR2 from the germline V gene are LNHNV and YYDKDF (reference sequence). CDR3 length equals 16 residues. The CDR3 sequence is CATSRHRTGTNEKLFF. CDR3 DNA: TGTGCCACCAGCAGGCATCGAACAGGGACTAATGAAAAACTGTTTTTT.

The CDR3 region is CASSQRTANYGYTF. Here the CDR3 DNA reads TGTGCCAGCAGCCAACGGACAGCTAACTATGGCTACACCTTC. V is TRBV9 and J is TRBJ1-2; weak D call: TRBD1 (6 bases). CDR1 is SGDLS and CDR2 is YYNGEE in the germline V gene. The CDR3 has 14 residues. V lost 4 bases, J lost 0 bases, and 10 bases lay in between.

The chain is built from TRBV11-2 and TRBJ2-7, with TRBD2 matching 11 bases. Germline CDR1 is SGHAT and CDR2 is FQNNGV. The CDR3 has 15 amino acids. V lost 4 bases and J lost 5; bases outside the gene matches: 7. In nucleotides, the CDR3 is TGTGCCAGCAGCTCCATAGCGGGAGGGCCCCACGAGCAGTACTTC. Its protein is CASSSIAGGPHEQYF.

This sequence joins TRBV27 and TRBJ1-1; 8 nucleotides match TRBD1. With V trimmed by 10 bases and J by 6 bases, 10 bases remained unmatched. The V gene's germline CDR1 is MNHEY and CDR2 SMNVEV (reference sequence). The CDR3 is 13 amino acids. The CDR3 region has the DNA TGTGCCACATCCAGGGGGCGAGTGGCTGAAGCTTTCTTT. Translating it yields CATSRGRVAEAFF.

V usage is TRBV5-4 and J usage is TRBJ2-1, with 10 bases matching TRBD2. Germline V gene sequence: CDR1 SGHNT, CDR2 YYREEE (reference sequence). J lost 4 bases, V lost 3 bases, and 4 bases had no gene match. The CDR3 has 15 amino acids. The chain's CDR3 is CASSWTSGQYNEQFF. The CDR3 DNA reads as TGTGCCAGCAGCTGGACTAGCGGTCAATACAATGAGCAGTTCTTC.

This chain links TRBV11-2 with TRBJ2-7, with D possibly TRBD1 on 5 matching bases. The CDR3 extends over 13 amino acids. V was trimmed by 6 bases and J by 3 bases, leaving 12 bases between them. The germline gives CDR1 SGHAT, CDR2 FQNNGV. The chain's CDR3 is CASSSDTNYEQYF. In DNA form, the CDR3 reads TGTGCCAGCAGTTCGGACACCAACTACGAGCAGTACTTC. Drawing the rest from reference TRBV11-2 and TRBJ2-7, the complete variable domain is EAGVAQSPRYKIIEKRQSVAFWCNPISGHATLYWYQQILGQGPKLLIQFQNNGVVDDSQLPKDRFSAERLKGVDSTLKIQPAKLEDSAVYLCASSSDTNYEQYFGPGTRLTVT.

The chain combines TRBV7-2 with TRBJ1-3; D possibly corresponds to TRBD1 (5 bases). V was cut by 5 bases and J by 0 bases, with 11 bases left in between. Germline CDR1 and CDR2: SGHTA and FQGNSA. This CDR3 is 15 amino acids long. Here the CDR3 reads CASSTDSSSGNTIYF. The CDR3 bases are TGTGCCAGCAGCACAGACAGTAGCTCTGGAAACACCATATATTTT.

The chain carries TRBV6-1 and TRBJ2-3, with 7 bases that match TRBD2. The trim removed 7 bases at V and 3 bases at J, leaving 7 bases unmatched. This CDR3 spans 14 amino acids. The germline V gene encodes CDR1 MNHNS and CDR2 SASEGT. The CDR3 sequence: CASTVGGRTDTQYF. The CDR3 nucleotides are TGTGCCAGCACCGTCGGCGGGAGAACAGATACGCAGTATTTT.

The CDR3 bases are TGTGCCAGCAGCCAAATCGGCGGAGCGAACACCGGGGAGCTGTTTTTT. The encoded protein is CASSQIGGANTGELFF. The chain couples TRBV7-3 to TRBJ2-2; D call uncertain. This CDR3 comprises 16 residues. Trimming pared 5 bases from V and 0 bases from J, leaving 13 bases between. The germline CDR1 and CDR2 sequences are SGHTA and FQGTGA.

The gene calls are TRBV4-1 and TRBJ2-1; unclear D gene. V was shortened by 1 base and J by 2 bases, with 9 bases between the two germline ends. This CDR3 has 15 amino acids. CDR1 and CDR2 (germline): MGHRA, YSYEKL. The DNA for the CDR3 is TGCGCCAGCAGCCAAGGCCCGGTAACCTACAATGAGCAGTTCTTC. Its protein product is CASSQGPVTYNEQFF.

This chain connects TRBV7-2 to TRBJ2-5; 7 bases fit TRBD2. V trimming: 5 bases; J trimming: 3 bases; junction bases outside the gene matches: 12. The germline V gene encodes CDR1 SGHTA and CDR2 FQGNSA. The CDR3 contains 16 residues. The CDR3 here is CASSQGGASAEETQYF. CDR3 nucleotides: TGTGCCAGCAGCCAGGGAGGGGCTAGCGCAGAAGAGACCCAGTACTTC.

The gene calls are TRBV7-9 and TRBJ1-4, with unresolved D. Germline CDR1 and CDR2: SEHNR and FQNEAQ (reference sequence). The CDR3 contains 15 residues. V was cut by 5 bases and J by 4 bases, with 14 bases left in between. CDR3 bases: TGTGCCAGCAGCCCACCATTGGGCAGTAATGAAAAACTGTTTTTT. Its protein product is CASSPPLGSNEKLFF. Complete variable domain (other parts from reference TRBV7-9 and TRBJ1-4): DTGVSQNPRHKITKRGQNVTFRCDPISEHNRLYWYRQTLGQGPEFLTYFQNEAQLEKSRLLSDRFSAERPKGSFSTLEIQRTEQGDSAMYLCASSPPLGSNEKLFFGSGTQLSVL.

The gene calls are TRBV25-1 and TRBJ2-5, with D perhaps TRBD1 (5 bases). Germline loops: CDR1 MGHDK, CDR2 SYGVNS. CDR3 length: 15 amino acids. Trimming removed 3 bases at V and 1 base at J, with 12 bases between. The CDR3 region is CASSDPSQGQETQYF. The CDR3 nucleotides are TGTGCCAGCAGTGACCCATCCCAGGGCCAAGAGACCCAGTACTTC.

V and J are TRBV7-3 and TRBJ2-2; 9 positions agree with TRBD1. V shed 5 bases and J 6 bases; nucleotides not matched to a gene: 7. This CDR3 has 15 residues. Germline CDR1 is SGHTA and CDR2 is FQGTGA. The CDR3 sequence: CASSQQGAISGELFF. CDR3 nucleotides: TGTGCCAGCAGCCAACAGGGGGCGATATCCGGGGAGCTGTTTTTT.